This is a list of T cell receptor beta chains from one sample in a study of identical twins. From the 5' RACE reads, TCRdb called clonotypes with MiXCR, one entry per CDR3 protein. The sample consists of 1.5 million or so distinct CDR3 sequences, around 33% of them appearing once. The sequenced material came from cord blood. These receptors originate from a newborn girl in good health. CDR3s include the opening cysteine and the closing phenylalanine or tryptophan. Each record gives: CDR3 DNA, CDR3 protein, J gene, V gene, D gene, clone size. A D gene is named only where the DNA matches it firmly. Some rows have no size entry. The others give once, few or many, or a class for an expanded clone.

cdr3_nt: TGCAGCGTTGCCGGGACTGGTAATTCACCCCTCCACTTT
cdr3_aa: CSVAGTGNSPLHF
j_call: TRBJ1-6
v_call: TRBV29-1
d_call: .
clone_size: few

cdr3_nt: TGTGCCAGCAGCCCTCGGGACAGGGACATCATAGCTCGGGAGCAGTACTTC
cdr3_aa: CASSPRDRDIIAREQYF
j_call: TRBJ2-7
v_call: TRBV28
d_call: TRBD1
clone_size: few

cdr3_nt: TGTGCCAGCAGCCCCAAAACCGGGGCCAACGTCCTGACTTTC
cdr3_aa: CASSPKTGANVLTF
j_call: TRBJ2-6
v_call: TRBV6-4
d_call: .
clone_size: .

cdr3_nt: TGCGCCAGCAGTGAGTACGAGACAGGGAACTATGGCTACACCTTC
cdr3_aa: CASSEYETGNYGYTF
j_call: TRBJ1-2
v_call: TRBV10-2
d_call: TRBD1
clone_size: .

cdr3_nt: TGTGCCAGCAGTTTAATACCCGATTCACCCCTCCACTTT
cdr3_aa: CASSLIPDSPLHF
j_call: TRBJ1-6
v_call: TRBV27
d_call: .
clone_size: .

cdr3_nt: TGTGCCAGCAGCTTAGGAGGCACACCCAATCAGCCCCAGCATTTT
cdr3_aa: CASSLGGTPNQPQHF
j_call: TRBJ1-5
v_call: TRBV7-2
d_call: .
clone_size: .

cdr3_nt: TGTGCCAGCAGCTTAGCGCTTATCGGGTCCCGTAATCCAGATACGCAGTATTTT
cdr3_aa: CASSLALIGSRNPDTQYF
j_call: TRBJ2-3
v_call: TRBV7-9
d_call: .
clone_size: .

cdr3_nt: TGTGCCACCCGGGTGGGTCCAGATACGCAGTATTTT
cdr3_aa: CATRVGPDTQYF
j_call: TRBJ2-3
v_call: TRBV6-1
d_call: .
clone_size: .

cdr3_nt: TGTGCCATCAGTACCATAGCGGGAGGGCCAAATGAGCAGTTCTTC
cdr3_aa: CAISTIAGGPNEQFF
j_call: TRBJ2-1
v_call: TRBV10-3
d_call: TRBD2
clone_size: .

cdr3_nt: TGTGCCAGCAGTCCGCAGCGGGCCGCCTACAATGAGCAGTTCTTC
cdr3_aa: CASSPQRAAYNEQFF
j_call: TRBJ2-1
v_call: TRBV12-3/TRBV12-4
d_call: .
clone_size: few

cdr3_nt: TGTGCCAGCCTGGGCGGTCACGGTCCGGTCACCTACGAGCAGTACTTC
cdr3_aa: CASLGGHGPVTYEQYF
j_call: TRBJ2-7
v_call: TRBV2
d_call: .
clone_size: few

cdr3_nt: TGTGCCAGCAGCCCACACAGGGATGGTGAAGCTTTCTTT
cdr3_aa: CASSPHRDGEAFF
j_call: TRBJ1-1
v_call: TRBV7-9
d_call: .
clone_size: few

cdr3_nt: TGTGCCAGCTCCCTGGGTGCGAGGGGTGGAGGCTACACCTTC
cdr3_aa: CASSLGARGGGYTF
j_call: TRBJ1-2
v_call: TRBV7-9
d_call: .
clone_size: .

cdr3_nt: TGTGCCTCCGGGCGGGCTGACTACAATGAGCAGTACTTC
cdr3_aa: CASGRADYNEQYF
j_call: TRBJ2-7
v_call: TRBV28
d_call: .
clone_size: .

cdr3_nt: TGTGCCAGTAGTCCACAGGGGGCAGGCAATGAGCAGTTCTTC
cdr3_aa: CASSPQGAGNEQFF
j_call: TRBJ2-1
v_call: TRBV19
d_call: TRBD1
clone_size: .

cdr3_nt: TGTGCCAGCAGCTTCCCGACAGTCGCAGATACGCAGTATTTT
cdr3_aa: CASSFPTVADTQYF
j_call: TRBJ2-3
v_call: TRBV7-9
d_call: .
clone_size: .

cdr3_nt: TGTGCCAGCAGCCTAAACAAGGCAACTAATGAAAAACTGTTTTTT
cdr3_aa: CASSLNKATNEKLFF
j_call: TRBJ1-4
v_call: TRBV4-2
d_call: .
clone_size: few

cdr3_nt: TGTGCCACCAGCGATCAGCCCCAGGGAAATCAGCCCCAGCATTTT
cdr3_aa: CATSDQPQGNQPQHF
j_call: TRBJ1-5
v_call: TRBV15
d_call: .
clone_size: .

cdr3_nt: TGTGCCAGCAGTGACGGAGGGTCTGGGGCCAACGTCCTGACTTTC
cdr3_aa: CASSDGGSGANVLTF
j_call: TRBJ2-6
v_call: TRBV6-6
d_call: .
clone_size: few

cdr3_nt: TGTGCCAGCAGCCAAGAACGCGGGGAAGAGACCCAGTACTTC
cdr3_aa: CASSQERGEETQYF
j_call: TRBJ2-5
v_call: TRBV4-2
d_call: .
clone_size: once

cdr3_nt: TGTGCCAGCAGCCCAGGGACTAGCCAAACCAATGAGCAGTTCTTC
cdr3_aa: CASSPGTSQTNEQFF
j_call: TRBJ2-1
v_call: TRBV4-2
d_call: TRBD2
clone_size: few

cdr3_nt: TGTGCCAGCAGCTTAGCGCCAGGCTTTGGGGCCAACGTCCTGACTTTC
cdr3_aa: CASSLAPGFGANVLTF
j_call: TRBJ2-6
v_call: TRBV7-2
d_call: .
clone_size: .

cdr3_nt: TGTGCCAGCAGTTTAACCCCTTTTCGCGGGGGCCAAGAGACCCAGTACTTC
cdr3_aa: CASSLTPFRGGQETQYF
j_call: TRBJ2-5
v_call: TRBV12-3/TRBV12-4
d_call: TRBD2
clone_size: few

cdr3_nt: TGTGCCAGCAGCTTAGCGCTCGGGGGCCCCTACGAGCAGTACTTC
cdr3_aa: CASSLALGGPYEQYF
j_call: TRBJ2-7
v_call: TRBV11-1
d_call: .
clone_size: .

cdr3_nt: TGTGCCAGCACCCGGAACAGGGGGGAGAACACTGAAGCTTTCTTT
cdr3_aa: CASTRNRGENTEAFF
j_call: TRBJ1-1
v_call: TRBV12-3/TRBV12-4
d_call: TRBD1
clone_size: .

cdr3_nt: TGCAGCGTTGAGTTGGGTAAAAGGGTCCATCAGCCCCAGCATTTT
cdr3_aa: CSVELGKRVHQPQHF
j_call: TRBJ1-5
v_call: TRBV29-1
d_call: .
clone_size: few

cdr3_nt: TGCGCCACCTGTCGCCTAAGACAGGGGGCCGGGGAGCTGTTTTTT
cdr3_aa: CATCRLRQGAGELFF
j_call: TRBJ2-2
v_call: TRBV10-2
d_call: TRBD1
clone_size: few

cdr3_nt: TGCGCCAGCAGCCAAGATCGGGGTTTTATTACCTACGAGCAGTACTTC
cdr3_aa: CASSQDRGFITYEQYF
j_call: TRBJ2-7
v_call: TRBV4-1
d_call: .
clone_size: few

cdr3_nt: TGTGCCAGCAGTTTAGAGGCGGGCTACGACAATGAGCAGTTCTTC
cdr3_aa: CASSLEAGYDNEQFF
j_call: TRBJ2-1
v_call: TRBV12-3/TRBV12-4
d_call: .
clone_size: few

cdr3_nt: TGTGCCAGCAGCCCCAACAAGGCCCTGGGACACCGCTATGGCTACACCTTC
cdr3_aa: CASSPNKALGHRYGYTF
j_call: TRBJ1-2
v_call: TRBV5-6
d_call: .
clone_size: .

cdr3_nt: TGTAGTGCCTTCGTGGCTAGCGGGGGGGCAGATACGCAGTATTTT
cdr3_aa: CSAFVASGGADTQYF
j_call: TRBJ2-3
v_call: TRBV20-1
d_call: TRBD2
clone_size: .

cdr3_nt: TGCGCCAGCAGCCGGCTGAAAAAAATGAACACTGAAGCTTTCTTT
cdr3_aa: CASSRLKKMNTEAFF
j_call: TRBJ1-1
v_call: TRBV4-1
d_call: .
clone_size: .

cdr3_nt: TGCAGTGCTAGAGATCTAATTAGCGGGAGTGGGGAGCTGTTTTTT
cdr3_aa: CSARDLISGSGELFF
j_call: TRBJ2-2
v_call: TRBV20-1
d_call: TRBD2
clone_size: .

cdr3_nt: TGCAGTGGGGCGCCAGCGTCCTACAATGAGCAGTTCTTC
cdr3_aa: CSGAPASYNEQFF
j_call: TRBJ2-1
v_call: TRBV20-1
d_call: .
clone_size: .

cdr3_nt: TGCGCCAGCAGCGTTCCAGGGGGCGCAGATACGCAGTATTTT
cdr3_aa: CASSVPGGADTQYF
j_call: TRBJ2-3
v_call: TRBV5-1
d_call: TRBD1
clone_size: .

cdr3_nt: TGCAGTGCTAGATCCCCGAGGGGTAGCGGGAGCACAGATACGCAGTATTTT
cdr3_aa: CSARSPRGSGSTDTQYF
j_call: TRBJ2-3
v_call: TRBV20-1
d_call: TRBD2
clone_size: .